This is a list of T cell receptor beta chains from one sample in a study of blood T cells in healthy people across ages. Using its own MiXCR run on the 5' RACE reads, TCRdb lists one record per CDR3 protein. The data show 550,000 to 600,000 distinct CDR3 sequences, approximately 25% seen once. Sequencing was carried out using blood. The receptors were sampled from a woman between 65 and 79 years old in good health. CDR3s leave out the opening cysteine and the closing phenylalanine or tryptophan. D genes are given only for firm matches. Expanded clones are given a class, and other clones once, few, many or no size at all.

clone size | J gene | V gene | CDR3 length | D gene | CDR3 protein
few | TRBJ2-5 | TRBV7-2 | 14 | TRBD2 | ASSSRTSGVQETQY
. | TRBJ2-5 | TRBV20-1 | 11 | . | SAHHGYQETQY
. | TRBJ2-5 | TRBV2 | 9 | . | ASNYQETQY
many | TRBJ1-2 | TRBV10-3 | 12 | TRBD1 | AITRTGGQEGYT
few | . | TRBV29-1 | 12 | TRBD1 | SVGRGTGGNEQF
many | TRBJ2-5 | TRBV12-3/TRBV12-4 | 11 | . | ASSLRGQETQY
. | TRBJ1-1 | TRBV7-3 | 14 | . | ASSPRPVDRDTEAF
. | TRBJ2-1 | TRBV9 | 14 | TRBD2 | ASSPRVIAGGNEQF
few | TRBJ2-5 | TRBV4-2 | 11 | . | ASSPYPEGTQY
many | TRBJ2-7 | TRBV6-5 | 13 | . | ASSYSSAGLYEQY
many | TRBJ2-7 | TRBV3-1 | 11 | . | ASTTAGTYEQY
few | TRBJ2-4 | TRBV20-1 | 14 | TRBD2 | SARGLAGLAKNIQY
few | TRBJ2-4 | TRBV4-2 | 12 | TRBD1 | ASSQGQGDDIQY
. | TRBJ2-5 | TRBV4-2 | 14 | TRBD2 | ASSQGTSGGSETQY
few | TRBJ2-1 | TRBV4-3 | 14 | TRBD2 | ASSQDPSGSRNEQF
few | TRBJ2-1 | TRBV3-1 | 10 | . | ASSQDINEQF
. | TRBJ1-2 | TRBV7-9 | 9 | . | ASSLGGLNT
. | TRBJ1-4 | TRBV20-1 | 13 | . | SASAGRGDGEKLF
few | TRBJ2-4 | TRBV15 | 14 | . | ATSRDGGGNKNIQY
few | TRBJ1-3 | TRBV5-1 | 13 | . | ASSFGGGSGNTIY
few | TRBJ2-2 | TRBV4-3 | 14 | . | ASSQDGASRAGELF
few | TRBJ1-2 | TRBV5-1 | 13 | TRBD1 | ASSLPDRGARDYT
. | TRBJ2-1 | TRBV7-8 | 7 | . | ATAHEQF
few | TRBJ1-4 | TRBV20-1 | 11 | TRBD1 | SANQGAPEKLF
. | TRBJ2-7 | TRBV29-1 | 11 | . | SVDSSLLYEQY
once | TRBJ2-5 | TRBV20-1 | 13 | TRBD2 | SARPASGRQETQY
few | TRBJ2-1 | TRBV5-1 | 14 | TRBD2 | ASSLGNSGNYNEQF
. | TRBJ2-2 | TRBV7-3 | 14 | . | ASSLKPGGVTGELF
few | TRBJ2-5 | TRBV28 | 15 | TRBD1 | ASSQTRDSSQGETQY
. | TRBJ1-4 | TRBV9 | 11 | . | ASSVSPGEKLS
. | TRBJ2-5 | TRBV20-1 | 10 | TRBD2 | SAGTSRETQY
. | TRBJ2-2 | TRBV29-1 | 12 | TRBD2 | SVGTSGGTGELF
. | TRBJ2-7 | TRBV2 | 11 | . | ARLRFGHDEQY
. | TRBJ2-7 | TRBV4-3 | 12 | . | ASSQGGLGHEQY
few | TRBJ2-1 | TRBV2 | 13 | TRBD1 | ASSERTGGPNEQF
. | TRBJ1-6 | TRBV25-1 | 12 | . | ASRLPESNSPLH
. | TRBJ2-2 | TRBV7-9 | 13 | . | ASSLNRPNTGELF
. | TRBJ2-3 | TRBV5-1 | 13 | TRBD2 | ASLTSGASTDTQY
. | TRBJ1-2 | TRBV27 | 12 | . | ASASGRGENGYT
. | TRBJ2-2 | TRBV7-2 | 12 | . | ASSLVTNTGELF
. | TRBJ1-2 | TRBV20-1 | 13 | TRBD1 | SARAGGQESSGYT
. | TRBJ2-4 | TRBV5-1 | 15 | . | ASSPQGRGLAKNIQY
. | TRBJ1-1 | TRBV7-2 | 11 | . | ASTRIGGTEAF
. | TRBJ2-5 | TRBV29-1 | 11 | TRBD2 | SGIGTSLETQY
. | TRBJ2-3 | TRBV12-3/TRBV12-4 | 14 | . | ASRPFQGTAGDTQY
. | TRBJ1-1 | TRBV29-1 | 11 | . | SVGVSENTEAF